This note documents a single T cell receptor (beta chain) sequence. These data originate in a study of technical replicates of blood from a handful of donors. This table comes from immunoSEQ multiplex PCR, and its TCRdb copy is limited to in-frame clones, with some not included. The data contain 84,000 or so clones, around 94% of them singletons. J was trimmed by 5 bases and V by 5 bases; bases with no gene match: 7. Germline-derived CDR1 and CDR2 are SGHNT and YYREEE (reference sequence). This CDR3 has 14 residues. This receptor was identified in a human donor in good health. The specimen sequenced was T cells isolated from PBMCs. This sequence joins TRBV5-4 and TRBJ1-2; 9 bases are a match to TRBD1. The CDR3 bases are TGTGCCAGCAGTTCAACAGGGGGCGATTATGGCTACACCTTC. It yields the protein CASSSTGGDYGYTF. Filled out from reference TRBV5-4 and TRBJ1-2, the complete variable domain reads ETGVTQSPTHLIKTRGQQVTLRCSSQSGHNTVSWYQQALGQGPQFIFQYYREEENGRGNFPPRFSGLQFPNYSSELNVNALELDDSALYLCASSSTGGDYGYTFGSGTRLTVV.